Following are 20 T cell receptor beta chains from one sample sequenced in a study of blood T cell repertoires in COVID-19. Profiling relied on immunoSEQ multiplex PCR, and the TCRdb table lists in-frame clones only, not all of them. The table includes about 210,000 clones, around 80% detected once. The sequencing input was peripheral blood. The receptors derive from a woman at least 80 years old with COVID-19, enrolled during active disease.

This sequence joins TRBV7-8 and TRBJ2-3, with 7 positions matching TRBD2. Germline V gene data show CDR1 as SGHVS and CDR2 as FQNEAQ. J lost 1 base, V lost 6 bases, and 10 bases had no gene match. The length of the CDR3 is 16 residues. In nucleotides, the CDR3 is TGTGCCAGCAGGTTACGGAGCGGGGTCGGCACAGATACGCAGTATTTT. Translation gives CASRLRSGVGTDTQYF. The full variable domain, with the rest looked up from reference TRBV7-8 and TRBJ2-3, is GAGVSQSPRYKVAKRGQDVALRCDPISGHVSLFWYQQALGQGPEFLTYFQNEAQLDKSGLPSDRFFAERPEGSVSTLKIQRTQQEDSAVYLCASRLRSGVGTDTQYFGPGTRLTVL.

This rearrangement joins TRBV19 to TRBJ2-5; 7 bases map to TRBD1. This CDR3 has 15 amino acids. From germline, CDR1 is LNHDA and CDR2 SQIVND (reference sequence). V shed 10 bases, J shed 2 bases, and the junction held 13 bases outside the gene matches. In DNA form, the CDR3 reads TGTGCCACCTCAATGGGACAGAAACTACAAGAGACCCAGTACTTC. This gives the protein CATSMGQKLQETQYF.

The chain links TRBV4-1 to TRBJ1-4; 8 bases match TRBD1. CDR1 is MGHRA, CDR2 YSYEKL, per germline. This CDR3 is built from 15 residues. After removal of 2 bases from V and 8 bases from J, the junction contained 7 bases not matched to a gene. The CDR3 sequence: CASSQIRDRIEKLFF. The DNA for the CDR3 is TGCGCCAGCAGCCAAATCCGGGACAGGATCGAAAAACTGTTTTTT.

For this clone: Other DNA sequences from this sample encode an identical CDR3 as well. The V and J genes are TRBV3-1 (or the pseudogene TRBV3-2) and TRBJ2-5, with 10 positions matching TRBD2. CDR3 length equals 15 residues. The V segment lost 4 bases and the J segment 4 bases; nucleotides outside the gene matches: 6. CDR1 LGHDT and CDR2 YNNKEL come from the germline V gene (reference sequence). The CDR3 DNA reads as TGTGCCAGCAGCCCAGCGGGGGGGTCGGGAGAGACCCAGTACTTC. Encoded protein: CASSPAGGSGETQYF.

This clone was seen just once. This chain joins TRBV10-3 and TRBJ2-7; D unclear. The CDR3 runs 16 residues. The germline gives CDR1 ENHRY, CDR2 SYGVKD. The ends were cut back, 2 bases at V and 5 bases at J, with 19 bases in the middle. CDR3 region: CAISEPIGFGYNEQYF. For the CDR3, the DNA is TGTGCCATCAGTGAGCCGATAGGTTTCGGGTACAACGAGCAGTACTTC.

CDR3 DNA: TGTGCCAGCAGCTTGAAACCGGGACAGGGGGCTGTTGAGCAGTTCTTC. This gives the protein CASSLKPGQGAVEQFF. The chain is built from TRBV11-2 and TRBJ2-1, with 12 bases fitting TRBD1. J lost 9 bases, V lost 3 bases, and 9 bases had no gene match. Germline V gene sequence: CDR1 SGHAT, CDR2 FQNNGV. This CDR3 has 16 amino acids.

This clone occurred a few times. The gene calls are TRBV30 and TRBJ2-3; 9 bases match TRBD2. In germline, CDR1 is GTSNPN, CDR2 SVGIG (reference sequence). V lost 0 bases to trimming and J lost 4 bases; unmatched junction nucleotides: 5. This CDR3 region has 15 residues. The DNA for the CDR3 is TGTGCCTGGAGTGTAGGCGGGGGGGAGGCAGATACGCAGTATTTT. Translated, it gives CAWSVGGGEADTQYF.

The chain has TRBV7-9 and TRBJ2-2, with D maybe TRBD1 (6 bases). Germline V gene lookup returns CDR1 SEHNR and CDR2 FQNEAQ (reference sequence). The V and J ends lost 5 bases and 2 bases respectively, with 12 bases between them. The CDR3 covers 15 residues. The CDR3 DNA reads TGTGCCAGCAGCCCTCGACAGGCCAACACCGGGGAGCTGTTTTTT. Its translation: CASSPRQANTGELFF.

V is TRBV2 and J is TRBJ2-1; TRBD2 agrees at 10 bases. Per germline, CDR1 SNHLY and CDR2 FYNNEI. The CDR3 sequence is 15 residues long. Trimming at V came to 5 bases and at J to 3 bases, leaving 4 bases not matched to a gene. The CDR3 spells CASSLTSGRYNEQFF. CDR3 nucleotides: TGTGCCAGCAGTCTGACTAGCGGGCGCTACAATGAGCAGTTCTTC.

The rearrangement links TRBV30 to TRBJ1-5, with TRBD1 as a possible D gene (6 bases). Germline V gene data show CDR1 as GTSNPN and CDR2 as SVGIG (reference sequence). This CDR3 spans 14 amino acids. Between the trimmed V and J ends, which lost 0 bases and 2 bases, there was a span of 8 bases. In DNA form, the CDR3 reads TGTGCCTGGAGTGTCGCAGGGGGCAATCAGCCCCAGCATTTT. This sequence encodes CAWSVAGGNQPQHF.

The table lists this clone with a count of one. The gene calls are TRBV18 and TRBJ2-7, with TRBD1 matching 8 bases. The CDR3 runs 13 residues. CDR1 KGHSH and CDR2 LQKENI come from the germline V gene. V gave up 5 bases and J gave up 5 bases; unmatched junction bases: 5. CDR3 loop: CASSMDRDDEQYF. The CDR3 bases are TGTGCCAGCTCAATGGACAGGGACGACGAGCAGTACTTC.

This clone was found a few times. The rearrangement joins TRBV28 to TRBJ2-2, with a weak D call TRBD2 (6 bases). Per the germline V gene, CDR1 is MDHEN and CDR2 is SYDVKM. The ends were cut back, 6 bases at V and 1 base at J, with 18 bases in the middle. This CDR3 contains 17 residues. CDR3 sequence reads: CASRIRSNGGNTGELFF. The DNA of the CDR3 is TGTGCCAGCAGAATAAGGAGTAACGGGGGGAACACCGGGGAGCTGTTTTTT.

The genes are TRBV7-2 and TRBJ1-6, with 7 positions matching TRBD1. Trimming cost V 5 bases and J 8 bases; bases outside gene matches: 15. This CDR3 has 17 residues. The germline V gene encodes CDR1 SGHTA and CDR2 FQGNSA. The CDR3 is CASSNVPRDSRYSPLHF. CDR3 nucleotides: TGTGCCAGCAGCAACGTCCCCAGGGACAGCCGTTATTCACCCCTCCACTTT.

This clone was detected only a few times. The rearrangement joins TRBV7-3 to TRBJ2-1; 10 nucleotides agree with TRBD2. The germline V gene encodes CDR1 SGHTA and CDR2 FQGTGA. This CDR3 contains 15 residues. After removal of 4 bases from V and 8 bases from J, the junction contained 8 bases not matched to a gene. DNA for the CDR3: TGTGCCAGCAGCTCAGCGGGGGGGCCTCTTTATGAGCAGTTCTTC. Its translation is CASSSAGGPLYEQFF.

This clone was seen a few times. The genes are TRBV15 and TRBJ1-2, with D maybe TRBD1 (5 bases). Per germline, CDR1 LNHNV and CDR2 YYDKDF (reference sequence). The CDR3 totals 13 residues. The ends were cut back, 5 bases at V and 2 bases at J, with 9 bases in the middle. As DNA, the CDR3 is TGTGCCACCAGCGAAAGGGGAAACTATGGCTACACCTTC. The encoded protein is CATSERGNYGYTF.

The chain carries TRBV5-1 and TRBJ2-7, with 8 bases matching TRBD2. Germline trimming cut 6 bases from V and 2 bases from J; bases unmatched to any gene: 10. Germline CDR1 and CDR2: SGHRS and YFSETQ. The CDR3 is 15 residues long. The CDR3 DNA is TGCGCCAGCACCCTTTCAGCGGGGGCTCCCTACGAGCAGTACTTC. It yields the protein CASTLSAGAPYEQYF.

The chain has TRBV18 and TRBJ1-2; D is possibly TRBD1 (6 bases). The germline V and J ends were trimmed by 1 base and 4 bases, with 10 bases remaining between them. Germline CDR1 is KGHSH and CDR2 is LQKENI. This CDR3 comprises 14 residues. The CDR3 region has the DNA TGTGCCAGCTCACCACGCGACAGGCCCTATGGCTACACCTTC. This codes for CASSPRDRPYGYTF.

The CDR3 sequence is CASSVDPDNYEQYF. CDR3 bases: TGTGCCAGCAGCGTAGATCCGGACAATTACGAGCAGTACTTC. The chain employs TRBV9 and TRBJ2-7, with a tentative D call TRBD1 (5 bases). V lost 0 bases and J 4 bases, leaving 11 bases between the germline ends. This CDR3 is built from 14 residues. Germline V gives CDR1 SGDLS, CDR2 YYNGEE.

The J gene is TRBJ2-5, the V gene TRBV5-1; D gene uncertain. This CDR3 has 14 residues. The ends were cut back, 0 bases at V and 5 bases at J, with 11 bases in the middle. Germline V CDR1 and CDR2: SGHRS, YFSETQ. CDR3 nucleotides: TGCGCCAGCAGCTTGGATGGCCGTCCGGAGACCCAGTACTTC. It specifies CASSLDGRPETQYF.

This clone was found a few times. The CDR3 DNA reads TGTGCCAGCAGTGAAGCGGAACTCGGGGAGACCCAGTACTTC. Its translation is CASSEAELGETQYF. V gene TRBV6-1 combines with J gene TRBJ2-5; no firm D call. V gave up 0 bases and J gave up 5 bases, with 10 bases separating them. This CDR3 contains 14 residues. The germline CDR1 and CDR2 sequences are MNHNS and SASEGT.